This paragraph covers one TCR beta chain sequence. The antigen remains unidentified. Generated by immunoSEQ multiplex PCR, the TCRdb table keeps only in-frame clones and is missing some. The sample includes some 30,000 clones, 70% of them seen just once. The sample belongs to a study of vaccination effects on CD4 cells after COVID-19. Germline V gene sequence: CDR1 KGHSH, CDR2 LQKENI. Trimming took off 4 bases at V and 5 bases at J, with 17 bases between the two ends. The CDR3 is 15 residues long. Culture proceeded for approximately 10 days, and CD4+ T cells were then isolated. Sample: CD4+ T cells from PBMCs cultured without peptide, taken before COVID-19 vaccination. The chain joins TRBV18 to TRBJ2-5; weak D call: TRBD1 (7 bases). The sequence derives from a human donor who received a COVID-19 vaccine. CDR3 sequence reads: CASSQSSGGSETQYF. The CDR3 DNA reads as TGTGCCAGCTCACAGAGTTCAGGGGGGTCGGAGACCCAGTACTTC.